The 13 T cell receptor beta chains presented below share a single source sample, sequenced in a study of blood T cell repertoires in COVID-19. Data came from immunoSEQ multiplex PCR; TCRdb stores just in-frame clones and leaves some out. The sample contains approximately 310,000 clones, approximately 89% of which appear only once. Sequenced: peripheral blood. These receptors originate from a woman between 45 and 60 years old who had recovered from COVID-19.

With respect to this clone: This same CDR3 is encoded by further DNA sequences in the sample. The chain employs TRBV3-1 (or the pseudogene TRBV3-2) and TRBJ2-5; 7 bases agree with TRBD1. The CDR3 is 15 amino acids. Germline V gene lookup returns CDR1 LGHDT and CDR2 YNNKEL (reference sequence). V lost 2 bases, J lost 1 base, and 4 bases stayed unmatched. CDR3 residues: CASSQTGTVQETQYF. CDR3 sequence (DNA): TGTGCCAGCAGCCAAACTGGGACAGTCCAAGAGACCCAGTACTTC.

This rearrangement joins TRBV11-2 to TRBJ2-1, with 8 bases that match TRBD2. The CDR3 extends over 18 amino acids. J gave up 3 bases and V 5 bases, and 15 bases lay outside the gene matches. Germline V gene data show CDR1 as SGHAT and CDR2 as FQNNGV. CDR3 nucleotide sequence: TGTGCCAGCAGCGCACCGGGACTAGTAGCTCAATTCTACAATGAGCAGTTCTTC. Its protein product is CASSAPGLVAQFYNEQFF.

The chain employs TRBV10-2 and TRBJ1-6, with a tentative D call TRBD1 (6 bases). The CDR3 consists of 16 residues. The V and J ends lost 0 bases and 11 bases respectively, with 17 bases between them. CDR1 and CDR2 (germline): WSHSY, SAAADI. The CDR3 is CASSESPQGRRAPLHF. The CDR3 DNA follows: TGCGCCAGCAGTGAGTCCCCCCAGGGGAGACGGGCACCCCTCCACTTT.

The sample holds a few counts of this clone. V usage is TRBV5-1 and J usage is TRBJ2-7; tentatively, D is TRBD1 (6 bases). V lost 5 bases, J lost 0 bases, and 9 bases lay in between. The CDR3 has 13 amino acids. CDR1 is SGHRS and CDR2 is YFSETQ in the germline V gene. This CDR3 reads CASRQGSSYEQYF. The CDR3, as DNA: TGCGCCAGCAGACAGGGTAGCTCCTACGAGCAGTACTTC. The full variable domain, completed using reference TRBV5-1 and TRBJ2-7, is KAGVTQTPRYLIKTRGQQVTLSCSPISGHRSVSWYQQTPGQGLQFLFEYFSETQRNKGNFPGRFSGRQFSNSRSEMNVSTLELGDSALYLCASRQGSSYEQYFGPGTRLTVT.

The rearrangement uses TRBV7-8 and TRBJ2-2; D not certain. Germline V gives CDR1 SGHVS, CDR2 FQNEAQ. The CDR3 has 17 residues. The V and J ends lost 4 bases and 0 bases respectively, with 15 bases between them. The CDR3 DNA follows: TGTGCCAGCAGCTCCCGTCGGTCCGCGCCGAACACCGGGGAGCTGTTTTTT. Protein product: CASSSRRSAPNTGELFF.

V and J are TRBV6-5 and TRBJ1-5; 8 bases are shared with TRBD1. The length of the CDR3 is 14 residues. J lost 3 bases, V lost 7 bases, and 5 bases had no gene match. Germline V gene sequence: CDR1 MNHEY, CDR2 SVGAGI. Here the CDR3 DNA reads TGTGCCAGCATGAGGACAGGGTTCAATCAGCCCCAGCATTTT. Its protein is CASMRTGFNQPQHF.

This chain connects TRBV5-5 to TRBJ2-3; D unresolved. Germline-derived CDR1 and CDR2 are SGHKS and YYEKEE (reference sequence). The length of the CDR3 is 14 residues. The V gene lost 0 bases and the J gene lost 3 bases, with 8 bases spanning the gap. CDR3 sequence reads: CASSLAVVTDTQYF. CDR3 DNA: TGTGCCAGCAGCTTGGCTGTAGTTACAGATACGCAGTATTTT.

This clone was recorded a few times. This CDR3 reads CASSQDPRAGELFF. Written as DNA, the CDR3 is TGTGCCAGCAGCCAAGATCCGAGGGCCGGGGAGCTGTTTTTT. The rearrangement uses TRBV3-1 (or the pseudogene TRBV3-2) and TRBJ2-2, with D perhaps TRBD2 (5 bases). V was clipped by 0 bases and J by 6 bases, with 8 bases between them. Germline loops: CDR1 LGHDT, CDR2 YNNKEL (reference sequence). The CDR3 runs to 14 residues.

The CDR3: CASSDPGPGGETQYF. The CDR3 DNA reads as TGCGCCAGCAGTGACCCCGGGCCGGGGGGAGAGACCCAGTACTTC. The chain uses TRBV10-1 and TRBJ2-5; TRBD2 matches 7 bases. This CDR3 has 15 amino acids. Germline CDR1 reads WNHNN; CDR2 reads SYGVQD (reference sequence). Germline trimming cut 3 bases from V and 4 bases from J; bases unmatched to any gene: 8.

Regarding this clone: Other DNA variants within this sample encode the same CDR3. The V and J genes are TRBV5-1 and TRBJ1-5, with 7 bases identical to TRBD1. V dropped 0 bases and J dropped 7; count of bases not matched to a gene: 4. Germline CDR1 and CDR2: SGHRS and YFSETQ. This CDR3 is built from 14 residues. This chain's CDR3 is CASSLGQGDQPQHF. The CDR3 nucleotides are TGCGCCAGCAGCTTGGGACAGGGTGACCAGCCCCAGCATTTT. The variable domain in full, with the rest retrieved from reference TRBV5-1 and TRBJ1-5, is KAGVTQTPRYLIKTRGQQVTLSCSPISGHRSVSWYQQTPGQGLQFLFEYFSETQRNKGNFPGRFSGRQFSNSRSEMNVSTLELGDSALYLCASSLGQGDQPQHFGDGTRLSIL.

The V and J genes are TRBV7-9 and TRBJ2-5; possibly TRBD2 for D (6 bases). Germline V CDR1 and CDR2: SEHNR, FQNEAQ (reference sequence). This CDR3 has 13 amino acids. V lost 5 bases and J lost 2, with 9 bases in between. CDR3 sequence: CASSTGGQETQYF. The DNA of the CDR3 is TGTGCCAGCAGCACCGGGGGTCAAGAGACCCAGTACTTC.

This chain uses TRBV6-5 with TRBJ1-3, with 9 bases lining up with TRBD1. Per germline, CDR1 MNHEY and CDR2 SVGAGI. J gave up 3 bases and V 8 bases, and 5 bases lay outside the gene matches. The CDR3 consists of 14 residues. CDR3 in amino acids: CASRRGQGGNTIYF. The CDR3 DNA sequence: TGTGCCAGCCGCCGGGGACAGGGTGGAAACACCATATATTTT.

The chain links TRBV3-1 (or the pseudogene TRBV3-2) to TRBJ1-4, with TRBD1 as a possible D gene (5 bases). CDR1 LGHDT and CDR2 YNNKEL come from the germline V gene (reference sequence). CDR3 length: 14 amino acids. Trimming shortened V by 3 bases and J by 6 bases, and 11 bases separated the two germline ends. The CDR3 DNA reads TGTGCCAGCAGCCACAGGGAAGGGTATGAAAAACTGTTTTTT. Amino acids: CASSHREGYEKLFF.